A single T cell receptor beta chain is shown here with its context. Antigen specificity is unknown. The sample comes from a study of cytomegalovirus exposure and HLA in healthy donors. Germline V CDR1 and CDR2: MDHEN, SYDVKM. There are 11 residues in the CDR3. V lost 6 bases and J 3 bases, leaving 3 bases between the germline ends. Study-level points and caveats: Indistinguishability led to the exclusion of some V segments, TRBV6-2 and TRBV6-3 included. An analysis that came later showed most CMV-associated TCR beta chains appearing HLA-restricted.

Both 60 Vbeta primers and 13 Jbeta primers went into the PCR. The data were produced by immunoSEQ multiplex PCR, yet TCRdb's version contains in-frame clones alone and is incomplete. The repertoire holds 55,000 to 75,000 clones, with roughly 80% as singletons. Sample: PBMCs. This TCR was sampled from a woman in her 30s in good health and CMV-seropositive. V usage is TRBV28 and J usage is TRBJ1-3, with D unclear. The CDR3 spells CASSLGNTIYF. CDR3 nucleotides: TGTGCCAGCAGCCTTGGAAACACCATATATTTT.